This T cell receptor beta chain was captured by sequencing in a study of relationships among human T cell subsets. V was pared by 1 base and J by 4 bases, with 8 bases between. The CDR3 length is 14 residues. Germline CDR1 is SGHNT and CDR2 is YENEEA. From mRNA, alpha and beta CDR3 regions were amplified using semiquantitative ARM-PCR. Tagged nested gene-specific primers were used first, then communal superprimers amplified exponentially. Before the second round, exonuclease removed the nested primers. TCRdb redid the calling of the multiplex PCR reads with MiXCR, one entry per CDR3 protein. The sample includes under 15,000 distinct CDR3 sequences, roughly three fifths of them seen just once. Regulatory T cells were selected from positively selected CD4+ cells using anti-CD25 beads.

The genes are TRBV11-3 and TRBJ2-1; D not certain. Sequenced input: Tregs sorted from blood. This receptor was taken from a middle-aged man in good health. CDR3 nucleotides: TGTGCCAGCAGCTTAGGGAAGCCGTACAATGAGCAGTTCTTC. Its protein is CASSLGKPYNEQFF.